This entry concerns a single T cell receptor (beta chain). Authors' methods: Nucleated cell counts were estimated from reference gene primer amplification. Libraries were prepared by immunoSEQ multiplex PCR; TCRdb keeps only in-frame clonotypes and omits some of them. V, J and clone size are taken as reported in that table, and D and trimming were inferred from the DNA itself. The sample has under 200,000 clones, around nine tenths seen once. The CDR3 is 15 residues long. The germline CDR1 and CDR2 sequences are LNHDA and SQIVND (reference sequence). V shed 6 bases and J 6 bases; nucleotides not matched to a gene: 10. These data are taken from a study of blood T cell repertoires in COVID-19.

The source material was peripheral blood. This chain connects TRBV19 to TRBJ2-7, with 11 bases lining up with TRBD2. This receptor was obtained from a man aged 18 to 35 with active or convalescent COVID-19. As DNA, the CDR3 is TGTGCCAGTAGAGAGGGAGGACTAGCGGGTTTCGAGCAGTACTTC. Its protein product is CASREGGLAGFEQYF. Full variable domain (outside the CDR3, taken from reference TRBV19 and TRBJ2-7): DGGITQSPKYLFRKEGQNVTLSCEQNLNHDAMYWYRQDPGQGLRLIYYSQIVNDFQKGDIAEGYSVSREKKESFPLTVTSAQKNPTAFYLCASREGGLAGFEQYFGPGTRLTVT.